These T cell receptor beta chains were read from a single sample in a study of beta chain features in type 1 diabetes. Assay: immunoSEQ multiplex PCR; the TCRdb copy retains only in-frame clones and omits some. The table records fewer than 250,000 clones, over 65% of them present only once. Sample: naive CD4+ T cells from blood. The source of these receptors is a man in his thirties or forties in good health. Both conserved end residues are part of each CDR3. The D gene is left open where the match is weak. Clone size is not always given. Where it is, it says once, few, many or a class for expanded clones.

TRBV30	TRBJ1-1	.	TRBD1	TGTGCCTTTCAGGGGGTTATGGCTTTCTTT	CAFQGVMAFF
TRBV5-4	TRBJ2-7	.	TRBD1	TGTGCCAGCAGCTCCGACAGGGGGCCCTACGAGCAGTACTTC	CASSSDRGPYEQYF
TRBV6-5	TRBJ2-1	.	.	TGTGCCAGCAGGGCCTGGGCAACCCCTTGGGGTGAGCAGTTCTTC	CASRAWATPWGEQFF
TRBV5-1	TRBJ2-5	.	.	TGCGCCAGCAGCGTGACAAGCCAAGAGACCCAGTACTTC	CASSVTSQETQYF
TRBV15	TRBJ2-7	once	.	TGTGCCACCAGCAGAGATCAGATTGGGGAGCAGTACTTC	CATSRDQIGEQYF
TRBV27	TRBJ2-7	.	TRBD2	TGTGCCAGCAGTTTTCTGCTAGCGGGAGGTGGATCCTACGAGCAGTACTTC	CASSFLLAGGGSYEQYF
TRBV7-2	TRBJ2-1	.	TRBD2	TGTGCCAGCAGCCTTGTCGCGGGGGGCTCCTACAATGAGCAGTTCTTC	CASSLVAGGSYNEQFF
TRBV7-2	TRBJ2-2	.	.	TGTGCCAGCAGCCCGGGACAACTGACCGGGGAGCTGTTTTTT	CASSPGQLTGELFF
TRBV5-1	TRBJ2-7	.	.	TGCGCCAGCAGCCCCCAGGGGGGCGCATCGGAGGAGCAGTACTTC	CASSPQGGASEEQYF
TRBV29-1	TRBJ1-2	.	.	TGCAGCGTTGATGAAGGGGCACTTGAGTCCACCTTC	CSVDEGALESTF
TRBV5-4	TRBJ2-3	.	.	TGTGCCAGCAGCTTACAGGGAATCTTGGATACGCAGTATTTT	CASSLQGILDTQYF
TRBV7-2	TRBJ2-7	.	TRBD1	TGTGCCAGCAGCGAGTGGACAGGCAGCTCCTACGAGCAGTACTTC	CASSEWTGSSYEQYF
TRBV29-1	TRBJ2-2	.	.	TGCAGCGTTGAAGCTAGATGCCCACAACCGAACACCGGGGAGCTGTTTTTT	CSVEARCPQPNTGELFF
TRBV14	TRBJ2-2	.	TRBD2	TGTGCCAGCAGCTACCTAGCGGGAGGAGTTCCCGGGGAGCTGTTTTTT	CASSYLAGGVPGELFF
TRBV30	TRBJ1-1	.	.	TGTGCCTGGAGTGTACGAGACACTGAAGCTTTCTTT	CAWSVRDTEAFF
TRBV25-1	TRBJ2-1	.	.	TGTGCCAGCAGTCTTTCAGGGGGGAATGAGCAGTTCTTC	CASSLSGGNEQFF
TRBV25-1	TRBJ1-3	.	.	TGTGCCAGCAGTGTTTCTGGAAACACCATATATTTT	CASSVSGNTIYF
TRBV7-2	TRBJ1-1	.	.	TGTGCCAGCGGCACACGAAACACTGAAGCTTTCTTT	CASGTRNTEAFF
TRBV30	TRBJ2-6	few	.	TGTGCCTGGATTCCGACAGGCTACTCTGGGGCCAACGTCCTGACTTTC	CAWIPTGYSGANVLTF
TRBV30	TRBJ2-3	.	.	TGTGCCTGGAGCCAGGGGAACACAGATACGCAGTATTTT	CAWSQGNTDTQYF
TRBV30	TRBJ2-1	.	.	TGTGCCTGGAGTGGTCCCAGGCAATACAATGAGCAGTTCTTC	CAWSGPRQYNEQFF
TRBV14	TRBJ1-6	once	.	TGTGCCAGCAGCCACCGTCCATCCGCCTCACCCCTCCACTTT	CASSHRPSASPLHF
TRBV30	TRBJ2-7	.	.	TGTGCCTGTATCCGGGACTCTACCTACGAGCAGTACTTC	CACIRDSTYEQYF
TRBV15	TRBJ2-2	.	.	TGTGCCACCAGCAGAGTAACCACCGGGGAGCTGTTTTTT	CATSRVTTGELFF
TRBV10-1	TRBJ2-7	.	.	TGCGCCAGCAGTGAGTCTCGTGGGACAATGTCCTACGAGCAGTACTTC	CASSESRGTMSYEQYF
TRBV7-2	TRBJ2-7	.	.	TGTGCCAGCGCGCTGGGACAACCGGCCTACGAGCAGTACTTC	CASALGQPAYEQYF
TRBV19	TRBJ1-2	.	.	TGTGCCAGTCGGCCCGGGCCTTTTAACTATGGCTACACCTTC	CASRPGPFNYGYTF
TRBV30	TRBJ2-3	.	TRBD2	TGTGCCTGGCATCTAGCGGGGAGCACAGATACGCAGTATTTT	CAWHLAGSTDTQYF
TRBV30	TRBJ1-1	.	.	TGTGCCTGGACAGGGTCGGGCACTGAAGCTTTCTTT	CAWTGSGTEAFF
TRBV25-1	TRBJ2-3	.	.	TGTGCCAGCAGTGAAAAATATTGGGCGGCAGATACGCAGTATTTT	CASSEKYWAADTQYF
TRBV29-1	TRBJ1-2	.	TRBD1	TGCAGCGTTGAGAACAGGGGGGAGTATGGCTACACCTTC	CSVENRGEYGYTF
TRBV11-3	TRBJ2-3	.	TRBD2	TGTGCCAGCAGCTTAAGTCGAGCGGCTAGCGGGGATACGCAGTATTTT	CASSLSRAASGDTQYF
TRBV29-1	TRBJ2-5	.	TRBD1	TGCAGCGTTGGGACAGGGCGTGAGACCCAGTACTTC	CSVGTGRETQYF
TRBV11-2	TRBJ2-3	few	.	TGTGCCAGCAGCACCCGACCGGGAGCGGCTAGCACAGATACGCAGTATTTT	CASSTRPGAASTDTQYF
TRBV6-5	TRBJ1-3	.	.	TGTGCCAGCACTGGAGGAAACACCATATATTTT	CASTGGNTIYF
TRBV2	TRBJ2-6	.	.	TGTGCCAGCAGTGTCCAGGGGCCAAGCTCTGGGGCCAACGTCCTGACTTTC	CASSVQGPSSGANVLTF
TRBV6-5	TRBJ2-7	.	.	TGTGCCAGCACTGGTAGACTCTCCTACGAGCAGTACTTC	CASTGRLSYEQYF
TRBV15	TRBJ2-5	.	.	TGTGCCACCAGCATTGACTCGAGGGAGACCCAGTACTTC	CATSIDSRETQYF
TRBV30	TRBJ1-1	.	.	TGTGCCTGGAGTCGGGGGGACATAGGCGCTTTCTTT	CAWSRGDIGAFF
TRBV9	TRBJ2-1	.	TRBD2	TGTGCCAGCAGCCCCCCCAGCGGGAGGGGAGGCAATGAGCAGTTCTTC	CASSPPSGRGGNEQFF
TRBV7-9	TRBJ2-3	few	TRBD1	TGTGCCAGCAGCCGGACAGGGGGCATGGCAGATACGCAGTATTTT	CASSRTGGMADTQYF
TRBV4-3	TRBJ2-1	few	.	TGCGCCAGCAGCCAAGAGGTAGTGGAAGAGCAGTTCTTC	CASSQEVVEEQFF
TRBV15	TRBJ2-1	.	TRBD2	TGTGCCACCAGCAGAAACCCTACGGCCGGGACTAGCGGGAGTTCGAGGTTCTTC	CATSRNPTAGTSGSSRFF
TRBV30	TRBJ2-7	.	TRBD2	TGTGCCTGGAGTGGATCGACTAGCGTACTAGCCTACGAGCAGTACTTC	CAWSGSTSVLAYEQYF
TRBV7-9	TRBJ2-1	.	TRBD1	TGTGCCAGCAGCTCCCCCGGGACAGGATCAAATGAGCAGTTCTTC	CASSSPGTGSNEQFF
TRBV4-3	TRBJ2-1	.	TRBD2	TGCGCCAGCAGCCAAGTGGGCGGGAGGCCCTGGGGGGAGCAGTTCTTC	CASSQVGGRPWGEQFF
TRBV30	TRBJ2-3	.	.	TGTGCCTGGAGTGTCCTCAGGAGCACAGATACGCAGTATTTT	CAWSVLRSTDTQYF
TRBV30	TRBJ2-2	.	.	TGTGCCTGGTGCGGGGACACCGGGGAGCTGTTTTTT	CAWCGDTGELFF
TRBV15	TRBJ2-5	.	.	TGTGCCACCAGTATCCGGCAGAAAGAGACCCAGTACTTC	CATSIRQKETQYF
TRBV14	TRBJ2-4	.	TRBD1	TGTGCCAGCAGTCAACTGGACAGGGCCAAAAACATTCAGTACTTC	CASSQLDRAKNIQYF